The sequence of this T cell receptor (beta chain) was determined in a study of cytomegalovirus exposure and HLA in healthy donors (dated by TCRdb to about 2017). Turning to the overall study: In an earlier analysis of some 550 of the donors, around 290 Gb of sequence data and 90 million to 120 million unique TCR beta sequences from roughly 190 million T cells were reported. An early release covering 550 to 650 HLA-typed donors comprised about 300 gigabases of sequencing data and roughly 86 million unique TCR sequences. Among the roughly 390 genotyped donors, around 81% belonged to the genetic ancestry cluster associated with self-reported Caucasian donors. The aim of the study was to test whether cataloging public T cell receptors could identify signatures of past pathogen exposure. Using immunosequencing, the study profiled T cell repertoires from 500 to 800 subjects and related those repertoires to cytomegalovirus serostatus. Besides the first cohort of hundreds of subjects, a separate validation cohort made up of some 110 different subjects was used. The study combined high-throughput TCR immunosequencing, statistical association of individual TCRs with disease status, and machine learning to predict cytomegalovirus infection status. In a later analysis, previously published TCR beta repertoires from 666 donors were re-analyzed and high-resolution HLA genotyping was added so that TCR occurrence patterns could be studied. Rather than drawing on any new phenotypic data, the later analysis identified candidate immune exposures from TCR beta sequences and the way those sequences occurred across donors. An earlier analysis of fewer than 700 of the donors applied high-throughput TCR beta sequencing to assess whether each TCR beta V gene segment acted as functional or pseudogenic. Donor age, sex, ethnicity and CMV serostatus were compiled alongside the repertoire data. In a later genetic analysis, genome-wide SNP genotypes for about 65% of the 666 donors were used, and that subset was treated as a discovery cohort. Every repertoire in the discovery cohort had been generated on one and the same sequencing platform. Class I and class II HLA loci were covered by the typing at four-digit resolution. Typing coverage differed by locus: A, B, C, DRB1 and DQB1 were typed in roughly 620-630 donors, DQA1 in 522, DPA1 in around 580, and DPB1 in about 450. Because of strong linkage in the cohort, roughly five DR-DQ haplotypes were treated as single units for association and clustering. Across approximately 420 genotyped donors of the cohort, an average of about 250,000 unique TCR beta nucleotide sequences per donor were sequenced, and 15% to 20% of those sequences were non-productive. Paper-wide results and their limitations: Linkage disequilibrium might explain the correlated functional status among segregating V segments, but an unknown experimental factor could not be ruled out. In a later analysis, most CMV-associated TCR beta chains were found to appear HLA-restricted, with HLA associations seemingly driven largely by CMV exposure. An earlier analysis of approximately 590 of the donors showed that most TCR beta V segments appeared in productive rearrangements either about 87% or about 30% of the time, which broadly matched IMGT annotations. A further reported finding was that TCR beta sequences accurately predicted the HLA-A and HLA-B alleles for most subjects in the first cohort. A cluster of highly shared sequence variants was judged likely to represent a technical artifact of the sequencing pipeline. Compared with equally common non-associated chains, HLA-associated TCR beta chains in a later analysis were more clonally expanded and had lower generation probabilities. CMV serostatus was the only immune exposure information available for the cohort. The 87-base-pair reads could not distinguish some IMGT-functional V segments, including TRBV6-2 and TRBV6-3, so those segments were excluded. While some public TCRs were present in many individuals, most TCR sequences turned up only very rarely across donors. According to a later analysis, parvovirus B19, influenza, CMV and Epstein-Barr virus appeared linked to several top co-occurrence clusters. Because counts were too low, 15 or so rarely observed V segments, including chromosome 9 orphons, were excluded from the earlier analysis of under 650 of the donors. In a later genetic analysis, a missense DCLRE1C variant was associated with V-gene and J-gene trimming of TCR beta chains, and the association was replicated in an independent cohort. A later genetic analysis reported fewer N-insertions in productive TCRs among donors in an Asian-associated ancestry cluster than the roughly 640-donor mean. At a false discovery rate of 0.05, a later analysis linked some 17,000 TCR beta sequences to specific HLA alleles. The cohort was sequenced for TCR beta chains only, and without alpha or paired-chain data the features that could be detected were limited. In a later analysis, the rate of TCR association differed among HLA loci, with DRB1 alleles having the most associated TCRs and HLA-C alleles having the fewest. When HLA alleles, especially DR and DQ, strongly co-occurred, TCR associations were difficult to assign to individual alleles. In vitro tests confirmed that a few of the cytomegalovirus-associated TCR beta chains recognize cytomegalovirus antigens. In the study, 150 to 200 TCR beta chains were listed as associated with cytomegalovirus. HLA typing was unavailable for some donors at each locus, so association tests used only the typed subset. Presence/absence analyses assumed roughly uniform sequencing depth across donors, an assumption that may not hold. In both the original and validation cohorts, the classifier was reported to diagnose cytomegalovirus status with high specificity and sensitivity. The authors suggested that the approach could potentially be generalized to other disease states and immunological phenotypes.

Libraries were built with the immunoSEQ multiplex PCR assay. A mixture of 60 forward primers for TCR Vbeta segments and 13 reverse primers for TCR Jbeta segments was used in the multiplex PCR. The CDR3 region of rearranged TCR beta genes was amplified from genomic DNA by a multiplex PCR assay. The amplified TCR beta libraries were sequenced on the Illumina HiSeq System as 87-base-pair reads. The authors' pipeline ran thus. A later analysis tallied some 79 million unique TCR beta chains across the 666 repertoires, and about 12 million of those chains were shared by two or more donors. Raw reads were error-corrected and collapsed into unique sequences with a nearest-neighbor algorithm that merged closely related sequences to remove PCR and sequencing errors. CDR3 sequences were aligned to IMGT reference sequences to assign V, D and J gene segments. Each retained sequence needed at least a six-nucleotide match to both a V gene segment and a J gene segment. A rearrangement counted as productive if the CDR3 had no stop codons and remained in frame with V and J, and every other rearrangement counted as non-productive. Following IMGT convention, CDR3 was defined as the stretch from the second conserved V-encoded cysteine to the conserved J-encoded phenylalanine. In an earlier analysis of approximately 500 of the donors, sequences lacking an unambiguous match to a single V gene segment were excluded. An earlier analysis of under 750 of the donors called V segments functional above 56.7% productive rearrangements and segregating when the between-donor standard deviation exceeded 5%. To diagnose cytomegalovirus status from the catalog of TCR beta chain sequences, a statistical classification framework was built. In a later analysis, TCR nucleotide sequences were compared against IMGT/GENE-DB human TR gene sequences so that V and J genes could be assigned. In a later analysis, CDR3 sequences and most-parsimonious VDJ recombination scenarios were assigned using the TCRdist pipeline. In a later analysis, each TCR beta chain was defined by its CDR3 amino acid sequence together with its V-gene family, and reads without a unique V-gene family were excluded. A later analysis removed 550 to 700 highly shared, low-generation-probability nucleotide sequences to deal with suspected cross-contamination and a sequencing artifact. In a later analysis, a clonal expansion index for each public chain was calculated from normalized within-repertoire ranks of inferred template counts. A later analysis computed generation probabilities with a VDJ recombination model fitted to out-of-frame rearrangements, and checked the results against IGoR. Hypergeometric tests were used in a later analysis to score TCR-TCR, TCR-HLA and TCR-CMV co-occurrence, with a repertoire-size bias correction applied to the TCR pairs. A later analysis estimated false discovery rates by permuting HLA or CMV assignments 20 times. In a later analysis, co-occurring TCRs were grouped with DBSCAN, and TCRdist sequence similarity was added when clustering was performed within HLA-allele-positive subsets. Repertoires with fewer than 30,000 or more than 120,000 public chains, plus five repertoires with anomalous nucleotide sharing, were excluded from co-occurrence clustering. TCRdb retrieved this table from immuneACCESS and kept in-frame rearrangements only. Not all clones are present; in checked studies, unresolved V genes account for under half, and no reason is known for the remainder. The V and J calls and clone size were taken over from that table, and D and trimming were inferred from the DNA. For this sample the table gives roughly 99,000 clones, of which approximately 80% were detected only once. Roughly 3.9% of the sample lies in the top ten.

Trimming takes 3 bases off V and 7 bases off J; junction bases not matched to a gene: 7. The CDR3 runs 14 amino acids, cysteine and phenylalanine included. Here the CDR3 DNA is all that survives: 42 bases in frame from base 1. CDR1 and CDR2 (KGHSH, LQKENI) derive from the germline V gene. The cohort was made up of several hundred healthy bone marrow donors. All cohort members were sampled while nominally healthy, although unrecorded immune exposures were likely present. The donor was CMV seronegative and belonged to the group of under 400 seronegative cohort members. Every donor gave a peripheral blood sample, and the peripheral blood mononuclear cells from that sample were used for TCR beta sequencing. The Qiagen DNeasy Blood Extraction Kit was used to extract genomic DNA from the blood cell samples. A note on this clone: This receptor's antigen is unknown. Qualities for individual bases were not recorded, and no much larger clone is one base off.

Sample: PBMCs. The rearrangement combines TRBV18 with TRBJ1-1; 8 bases in the middle match TRBD1. The TCR originated in a male donor in good health and CMV-seronegative. The CDR3 region: CASSPLSGGGEAFF. The bases read TGTGCCAGCTCACCCCTTTCAGGGGGCGGTGAAGCTTTCTTT.